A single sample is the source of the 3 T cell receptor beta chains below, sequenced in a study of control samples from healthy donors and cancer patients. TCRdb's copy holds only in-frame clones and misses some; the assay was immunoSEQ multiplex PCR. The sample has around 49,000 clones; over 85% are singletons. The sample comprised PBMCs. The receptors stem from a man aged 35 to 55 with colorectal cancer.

CDR3 residues: CSAREEGIIYF. The CDR3 DNA is TGCAGTGCTAGAGAGGAGGGTATCATATATTTT. The chain carries TRBV20-1 and TRBJ1-3; D not resolved. Between the trimmed V and J ends, which lost 0 bases and 12 bases, there was a span of 9 bases. This CDR3 region has 11 residues. CDR1 is DFQATT, CDR2 SNEGSKA, per germline (reference sequence).

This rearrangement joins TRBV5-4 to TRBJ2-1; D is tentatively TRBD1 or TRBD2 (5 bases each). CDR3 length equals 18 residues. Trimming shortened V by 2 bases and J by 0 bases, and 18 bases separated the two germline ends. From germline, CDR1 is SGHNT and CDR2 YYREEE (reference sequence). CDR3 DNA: TGTGCCAGCAGCTTAAATCCGGGACCCAGGAGCTCCTACAATGAGCAGTTCTTC. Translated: CASSLNPGPRSSYNEQFF.

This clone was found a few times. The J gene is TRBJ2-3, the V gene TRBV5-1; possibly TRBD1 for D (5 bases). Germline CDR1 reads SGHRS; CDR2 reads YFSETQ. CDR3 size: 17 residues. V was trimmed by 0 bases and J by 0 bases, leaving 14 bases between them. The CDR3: CASSLGLTGASTDTQYF. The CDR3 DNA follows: TGCGCCAGCAGCTTGGGTCTAACAGGCGCTAGCACAGATACGCAGTATTTT.